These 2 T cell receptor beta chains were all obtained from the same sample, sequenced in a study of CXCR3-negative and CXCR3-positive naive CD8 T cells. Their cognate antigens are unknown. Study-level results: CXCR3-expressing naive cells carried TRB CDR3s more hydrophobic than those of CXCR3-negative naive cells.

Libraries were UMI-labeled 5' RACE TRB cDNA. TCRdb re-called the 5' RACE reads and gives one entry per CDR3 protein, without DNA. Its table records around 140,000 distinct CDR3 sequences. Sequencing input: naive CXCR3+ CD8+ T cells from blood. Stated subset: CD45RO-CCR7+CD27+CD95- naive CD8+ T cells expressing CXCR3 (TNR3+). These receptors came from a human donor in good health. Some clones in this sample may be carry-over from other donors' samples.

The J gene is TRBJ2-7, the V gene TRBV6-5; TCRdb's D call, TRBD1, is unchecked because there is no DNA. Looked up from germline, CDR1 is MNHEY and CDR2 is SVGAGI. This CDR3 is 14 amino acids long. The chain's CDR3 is CASSYREDSYEQYF.

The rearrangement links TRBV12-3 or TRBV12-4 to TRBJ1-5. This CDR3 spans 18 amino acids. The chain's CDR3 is CASSSTPWTDNSNQPQHF.